Listed here are 8 T cell receptor beta chains from one sample, sequenced in a study of beta chain features in type 1 diabetes. Study results and caveats: Among patients with Type 1 diabetes, TCRB CDR3s were moderately but significantly shorter in every one of the four CD4+ subsets.

Their recognized antigens are unknown. The authors reverse transcribed all of the isolated RNA, so sequencing captured expressed TCRB transcripts. Libraries were prepared by immunoSEQ multiplex PCR; TCRdb keeps only in-frame clonotypes and omits some of them. The table has 600,000 to 700,000 clones, about an eighth seen once. Sample: naive CD4+ T cells from blood. Receptors were obtained from a man in his thirties or forties with type 1 diabetes.

The rearrangement links TRBV30 to TRBJ2-1; D gene ambiguous. This CDR3 is built from 14 residues. Deletions cut 2 bases from V and 9 bases from J, with 17 bases between. Germline V CDR1 and CDR2: GTSNPN, SVGIG (reference sequence). CDR3 sequence reads: CAWSRFLGEAEQFF. CDR3 nucleotides: TGTGCCTGGAGTCGTTTTCTGGGTGAGGCTGAGCAGTTCTTC.

This clone was found a few times. The chain couples TRBV25-1 to TRBJ1-2, with D perhaps matching TRBD1 (6 bases). This CDR3 has 13 residues. Germline values: CDR1 MGHDK, CDR2 SYGVNS. Trimming shortened V by 4 bases and J by 8 bases, and 14 bases separated the two germline ends. The CDR3 loop is CASSVRGLDGYTF. The CDR3 DNA sequence: TGTGCCAGCAGTGTCAGGGGACTGGACGGCTACACCTTC.

This clone was seen at least ten times. The V call is TRBV19, the J call TRBJ2-3; unclear D gene. Germline CDR1 reads LNHDA; CDR2 reads SQIVND (reference sequence). The CDR3 consists of 16 residues. Trimming removed 3 bases at V and 4 bases at J, with 17 bases between. In DNA, the CDR3 is TGTGCCAGTAGTATGTATCCAACAAACATAGCAGATACGCAGTATTTT. It specifies CASSMYPTNIADTQYF. The full variable domain, its missing parts supplied by reference TRBV19 and TRBJ2-3, is DGGITQSPKYLFRKEGQNVTLSCEQNLNHDAMYWYRQDPGQGLRLIYYSQIVNDFQKGDIAEGYSVSREKKESFPLTVTSAQKNPTAFYLCASSMYPTNIADTQYFGPGTRLTVL.

This clone was found a few times. The chain joins TRBV7-2 to TRBJ1-5; D not certain. CDR3 length: 14 amino acids. The germline V and J ends were trimmed by 2 bases and 6 bases, with 11 bases remaining between them. The germline V gene has CDR1 SGHTA and CDR2 FQGNSA. The CDR3 nucleotides are TGTGCCAGCAGCTTACGGAGGGAGGGTCAGCCCCAGCATTTT. Residues: CASSLRREGQPQHF.

This clone has just a few counts. The genes are TRBV7-9 and TRBJ2-3; weak D call: TRBD2 (5 bases). This CDR3 is built from 14 residues. Germline lookup yields CDR1 SEHNR and CDR2 FQNEAQ (reference sequence). V was cut by 5 bases and J by 4 bases, with 13 bases left in between. The CDR3, as DNA: TGTGCCAGCAGCCTGGGAGCTAATCCAGATACGCAGTATTTT. This encodes CASSLGANPDTQYF. Full variable domain (remainder filled in from reference TRBV7-9 and TRBJ2-3): DTGVSQNPRHKITKRGQNVTFRCDPISEHNRLYWYRQTLGQGPEFLTYFQNEAQLEKSRLLSDRFSAERPKGSFSTLEIQRTEQGDSAMYLCASSLGANPDTQYFGPGTRLTVL.

The chain recombines TRBV10-2 with TRBJ1-2; D remains ambiguous. Germline loops: CDR1 WSHSY, CDR2 SAAADI. The CDR3 has 13 residues. Trimming shortened V by 3 bases and J by 7 bases, and 12 bases separated the two germline ends. The CDR3 loop reads CASSERAGGGYTF. The DNA for the CDR3 is TGCGCCAGCAGTGAACGGGCGGGCGGTGGCTACACCTTC.

This clone has only a few counts. The V and J genes are TRBV7-2 and TRBJ1-5; 7 nucleotides match TRBD1. This CDR3 is built from 15 residues. V was pared by 5 bases and J by 0 bases, with 4 bases of the junction left unmatched. Per germline, CDR1 SGHTA and CDR2 FQGNSA. CDR3 loop: CASSLRGDSNQPQHF. The CDR3 coding sequence is TGTGCCAGCAGCCTCAGGGGGGATAGCAATCAGCCCCAGCATTTT.

The rearrangement uses TRBV30 and TRBJ2-1; D is ambiguous. Trimming removed 1 base from V and 0 bases from J, with 13 bases in between. Germline V CDR1 and CDR2: GTSNPN, SVGIG (reference sequence). The CDR3 contains 16 residues. The CDR3 reads CAWSGLVVLSYNEQFF. The CDR3 bases are TGTGCCTGGAGTGGTCTGGTGGTCCTCTCCTACAATGAGCAGTTCTTC.